The 13 T cell receptor beta chains in this list originate from one sample, sequenced in a study of blood T cell repertoires in COVID-19. TCRdb keeps only in-frame clones here, not all; method: immunoSEQ multiplex PCR. This table has some 110,000 clones, approximately 80% appearing once. The specimen sequenced was peripheral blood. All receptors come from a woman aged 60 to 75 with acute or convalescent COVID-19.

The genes are TRBV30 and TRBJ1-1; 7 bases align to TRBD1. The CDR3 is 14 residues long. The junction had 7 bases not matched to a gene; V was cut back by 3 bases and J by 3 bases. Germline V gives CDR1 GTSNPN, CDR2 SVGIG (reference sequence). The CDR3 reads CAWSRGTADTEAFF. The CDR3 DNA sequence: TGTGCCTGGAGCCGCGGGACAGCTGACACTGAAGCTTTCTTT.

The sample holds one count of this clone. This chain joins TRBV27 and TRBJ1-1; possibly TRBD1 for D (6 bases). The V gene's germline CDR1 is MNHEY and CDR2 SMNVEV (reference sequence). V was cut by 5 bases and J by 1 base, with 11 bases left in between. CDR3 length: 14 amino acids. CDR3 amino acids: CASSLRGQNTEAFF. The CDR3 DNA is TGTGCCAGCAGTCTCAGGGGCCAGAACACTGAAGCTTTCTTT.

In DNA form, the CDR3 reads TGTGCCAGCAGAGGGACTAGCGGGAGCAATGAGCAGTTCTTC. Encoded protein: CASRGTSGSNEQFF. This rearrangement joins TRBV6-5 to TRBJ2-1; 14 bases align to TRBD2. Germline values: CDR1 MNHEY, CDR2 SVGAGI. The V gene end was trimmed by 6 bases and the J gene end by 6 bases; junction bases not matched to a gene: 1. The CDR3 extends over 14 amino acids.

V gene TRBV3-1 (or the pseudogene TRBV3-2) combines with J gene TRBJ1-4, with D perhaps TRBD1 (6 bases). The CDR3 consists of 15 residues. Germline V CDR1 and CDR2: LGHDT, YNNKEL (reference sequence). V lost 6 bases and J lost 10, with 21 bases in between. DNA for the CDR3: TGTGCCAGCAGTCAAAAACAGGGTGCGAAATCAAAACTGTTTTTT. Protein sequence: CASSQKQGAKSKLFF.

This clone turned up a few times. The chain combines TRBV30 with TRBJ2-1, with 9 bases that match TRBD1. V gave up 2 bases and J gave up 5 bases; unmatched junction bases: 10. Germline CDR1 GTSNPN, CDR2 SVGIG (reference sequence). The CDR3 contains 16 residues. The CDR3 coding sequence is TGTGCCTGGAGTCGACCGGGACAGGGTCGGCACAATGAGCAGTTCTTC. This gives the protein CAWSRPGQGRHNEQFF.

The J gene is TRBJ2-7, the V gene TRBV6-5, with TRBD2 as a possible D gene (6 bases). V was cut by 4 bases and J by 4 bases, with 14 bases left in between. Looked up from germline, CDR1 is MNHEY and CDR2 is SVGAGI. The CDR3 is made up of 14 amino acids. CDR3 coding DNA: TGTGCCAGCAGTTTACGACTAGAGGCGTACGAGCAGTACTTC. It encodes CASSLRLEAYEQYF.

Remarks on this clone: Additional DNA sequences in this sample encode the identical CDR3. The CDR3 DNA follows: TGTGCCAGCAGCCAAGATAGAGATCAGCCCCAGCATTTT. Translated, it gives CASSQDRDQPQHF. The J gene is TRBJ1-5, the V gene TRBV3-1 (or the pseudogene TRBV3-2); D remains unclear. Germline V gives CDR1 LGHDT, CDR2 YNNKEL (reference sequence). Trimming removed 0 bases from V and 5 bases from J, with 5 bases in between. The CDR3 runs to 13 residues.

The CDR3 loop is CASSERVAGGHEQFF. Here the CDR3 DNA reads TGTGCCAGCTCCGAAAGGGTAGCGGGAGGGCATGAGCAGTTCTTC. This chain joins TRBV11-2 and TRBJ2-1, with 11 positions matching TRBD2. CDR1 and CDR2 (germline): SGHAT, FQNNGV. This CDR3 is built from 15 residues. V gave up 8 bases and J gave up 8 bases; unmatched junction bases: 11.

The chain links TRBV2 to TRBJ1-5; no firm D call. Germline assignment: CDR1 SNHLY and CDR2 FYNNEI. The CDR3 extends over 15 amino acids. V was trimmed by 4 bases and J by 0 bases, leaving 10 bases between them. The CDR3 loop is CASSALGVSNQPQHF. The CDR3 nucleotides are TGTGCCAGCAGTGCCCTAGGAGTTAGCAATCAGCCCCAGCATTTT. The full variable domain, in which reference TRBV2 and TRBJ1-5 provide the parts outside the CDR3, is EPEVTQTPSHQVTQMGQEVILRCVPISNHLYFYWYRQILGQKVEFLVSFYNNEISEKSEIFDDQFSVERPDGSNFTLKIRSTKLEDSAMYFCASSALGVSNQPQHFGDGTRLSIL.

The chain is built from TRBV7-3 and TRBJ1-1; TRBD1 is a possible D gene (6 bases). Trimming left V 3 bases short and J 1 base short, with 6 bases between. The germline CDR1 and CDR2 sequences are SGHTA and FQGTGA. CDR3 size: 13 residues. Written as DNA, the CDR3 is TGTGCCAGCAGCTTGGACAGGAACACTGAAGCTTTCTTT. Residues: CASSLDRNTEAFF.

Concerning this clone: The same CDR3 also results from other DNA sequences found in this sample. V is TRBV5-1 and J is TRBJ1-1; TRBD1 is a possible D gene (5 bases). CDR1 is SGHRS, CDR2 YFSETQ, per germline. The germline V and J ends were trimmed by 5 bases and 1 base, with 9 bases remaining between them. The CDR3 has 13 amino acids. The CDR3 coding sequence is TGCGCCAGCAGTTTACAGGAGAACACTGAAGCTTTCTTT. Translating gives CASSLQENTEAFF.

V gene TRBV6-5 combines with J gene TRBJ1-3; the match to TRBD1 covers 7 bases. The CDR3 consists of 15 residues. CDR1 MNHEY and CDR2 SVGAGI come from the germline V gene. V lost 2 bases and J lost 2; bases outside the gene matches: 3. The CDR3: CASSYTGQAGNTIYF. DNA of the CDR3: TGTGCCAGCAGTTACACCGGACAGGCTGGAAACACCATATATTTT.

V and J are TRBV18 and TRBJ2-7; 9 nucleotides line up with TRBD1. CDR1 and CDR2 from the germline V gene are KGHSH and LQKENI. V dropped 3 bases and J dropped 1; count of bases not matched to a gene: 4. The CDR3 is 15 residues long. CDR3: CASSPGQGRSYEQYF. The DNA for the CDR3 is TGTGCCAGCTCACCCGGACAGGGGCGATCCTACGAGCAGTACTTC.